The present entry profiles one TCR beta chain with its context. Its antigen remains unknown. The sample is drawn from a study of cytomegalovirus exposure and HLA in healthy donors. The primer mix had 60 Vbeta and 13 Jbeta primers. The authors' processing: Unique TCR beta chains numbered 80 million to 95 million in a later analysis, with about 11 million shared. Only in-frame clones appear in the TCRdb table, and some are missing; sequencing was by immunoSEQ multiplex PCR. V, J and clone size derive from that table, while D and trimming were established from the DNA sequence. The sample lists 100,000 to 150,000 clones, less than 85% seen once, with 1% in the top ten. Findings of the study overall: Sequencing depth across donors, presence/absence analyses assumed, was roughly uniform.

V lost 6 bases and J lost 1, with 9 bases in between. Germline V gene lookup returns CDR1 MNHNY and CDR2 SVGAGI (reference sequence). The CDR3 spans 13 residues. Input material: PBMCs. The chain couples TRBV6-6 to TRBJ1-1; perhaps TRBD1 as D (5 bases). This clonotype was obtained from a man aged 40-55 years in good health and CMV-seronegative. The DNA for the CDR3 is TGTGCCAGCAGCCAAGACAGGAACACTGAAGCTTTCTTT. Encoded protein: CASSQDRNTEAFF.